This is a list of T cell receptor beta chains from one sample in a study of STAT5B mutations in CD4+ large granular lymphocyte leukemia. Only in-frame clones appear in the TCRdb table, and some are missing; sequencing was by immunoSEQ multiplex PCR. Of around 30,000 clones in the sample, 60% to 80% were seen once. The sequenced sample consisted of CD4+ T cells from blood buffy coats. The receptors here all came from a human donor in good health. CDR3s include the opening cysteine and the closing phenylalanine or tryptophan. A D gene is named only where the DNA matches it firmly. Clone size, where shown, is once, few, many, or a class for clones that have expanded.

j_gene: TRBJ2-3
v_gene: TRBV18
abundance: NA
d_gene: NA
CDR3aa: CASSPQSRGDTQYF
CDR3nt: TGTGCCAGCTCACCTCAGTCGCGCGGGGATACGCAGTATTTT

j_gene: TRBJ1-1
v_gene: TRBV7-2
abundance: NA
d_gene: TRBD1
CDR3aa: CASSWRTGGDSRAFF
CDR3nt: TGTGCCAGCAGCTGGAGGACAGGGGGCGACTCAAGGGCTTTCTTT

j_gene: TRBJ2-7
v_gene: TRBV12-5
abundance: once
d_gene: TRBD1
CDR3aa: CASGFLTGATISYEQYF
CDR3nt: TGTGCTAGTGGTTTTTTGACAGGGGCAACGATCTCCTACGAGCAGTACTTC

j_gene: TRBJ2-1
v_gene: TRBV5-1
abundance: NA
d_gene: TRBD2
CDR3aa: CASSFSGSEYNEQFF
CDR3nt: TGCGCCAGCAGCTTTAGCGGGAGCGAGTACAATGAGCAGTTCTTC

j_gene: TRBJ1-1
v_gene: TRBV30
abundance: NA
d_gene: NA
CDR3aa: CAWGQRPTTEAFF
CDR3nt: TGTGCCTGGGGACAGAGACCAACCACTGAAGCTTTCTTT

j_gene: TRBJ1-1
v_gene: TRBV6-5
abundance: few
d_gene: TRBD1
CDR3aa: CASSYTTGDTEAFF
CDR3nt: TGTGCCAGCAGTTACACGACAGGGGACACTGAAGCTTTCTTT

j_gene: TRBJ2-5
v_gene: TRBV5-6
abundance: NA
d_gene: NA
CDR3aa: CASSFYSYDRRQETQYF
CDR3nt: TGTGCCAGCAGCTTTTACTCTTACGACAGGCGGCAAGAGACCCAGTACTTC

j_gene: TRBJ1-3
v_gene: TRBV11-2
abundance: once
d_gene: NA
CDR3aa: CASSSVHPNTIYF
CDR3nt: TGTGCCAGCAGCTCTGTGCACCCAAACACCATATATTTT

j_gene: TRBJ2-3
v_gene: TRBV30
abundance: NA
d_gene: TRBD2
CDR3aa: CAWMGFSGSGTQYF
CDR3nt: TGTGCCTGGATGGGGTTTAGCGGGAGTGGTACGCAGTATTTT

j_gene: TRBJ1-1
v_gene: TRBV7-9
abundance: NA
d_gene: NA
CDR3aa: CASSKRPEAFF
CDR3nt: TGTGCCAGCAGCAAACGCCCCGAAGCTTTCTTT

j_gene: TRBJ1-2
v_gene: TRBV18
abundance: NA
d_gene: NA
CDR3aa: CASSPQDNYGYTF
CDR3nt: TGTGCCAGCTCACCACAGGATAACTATGGCTACACCTTC

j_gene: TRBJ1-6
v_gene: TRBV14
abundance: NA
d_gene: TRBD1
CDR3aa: CASKWTGNSPLHF
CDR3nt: TGTGCCAGCAAATGGACAGGGAATTCACCCCTCCACTTT

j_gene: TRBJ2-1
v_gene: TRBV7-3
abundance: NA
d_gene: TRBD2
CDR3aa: CASSQLAGGYNEQFF
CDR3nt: TGTGCCAGCAGCCAACTAGCGGGAGGATACAATGAGCAGTTCTTC

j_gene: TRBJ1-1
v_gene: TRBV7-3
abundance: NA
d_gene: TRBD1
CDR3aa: CASSTGQGNTEAFF
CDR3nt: TGTGCCAGCAGCACGGGACAGGGAAATACTGAAGCTTTCTTT

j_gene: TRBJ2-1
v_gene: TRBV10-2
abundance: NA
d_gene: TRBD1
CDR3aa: CASSESNRGHNEQFF
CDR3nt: TGCGCCAGCAGTGAGTCGAACAGGGGGCACAATGAGCAGTTCTTC

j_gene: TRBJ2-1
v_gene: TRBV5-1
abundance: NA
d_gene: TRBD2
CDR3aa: CASSLDLAGVGEQFF
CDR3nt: TGCGCCAGCAGCTTGGATCTAGCGGGGGTTGGTGAGCAGTTCTTC

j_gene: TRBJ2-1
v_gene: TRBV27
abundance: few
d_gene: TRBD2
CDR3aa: CASSLPGLAGYNEQFF
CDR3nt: TGTGCCAGCAGTTTACCGGGACTAGCGGGATATAATGAGCAGTTCTTC

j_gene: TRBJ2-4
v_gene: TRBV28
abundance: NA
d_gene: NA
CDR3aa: CASTPTWELAKNIQYF
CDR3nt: TGTGCCAGCACCCCCACCTGGGAGCTAGCCAAAAACATTCAGTACTTC

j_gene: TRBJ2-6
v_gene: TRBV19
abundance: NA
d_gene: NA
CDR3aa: CASQGPFSGANVLTF
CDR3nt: TGTGCCAGTCAGGGGCCCTTCTCTGGGGCCAACGTCCTGACTTTC

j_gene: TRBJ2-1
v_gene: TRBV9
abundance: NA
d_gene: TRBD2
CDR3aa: CASSVKNWGGNNEQFF
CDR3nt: TGTGCCAGCAGCGTAAAAAATTGGGGAGGGAACAATGAGCAGTTCTTC

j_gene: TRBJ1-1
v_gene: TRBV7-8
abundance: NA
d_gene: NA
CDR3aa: CASSSLRAHTEAFF
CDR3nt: TGTGCCAGCAGCTCCCTACGTGCACACACTGAAGCTTTCTTT

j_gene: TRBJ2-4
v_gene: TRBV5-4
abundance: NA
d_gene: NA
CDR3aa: CASGEPAKNIQYF
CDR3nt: TGTGCCAGCGGGGAGCCGGCCAAAAACATTCAGTACTTC

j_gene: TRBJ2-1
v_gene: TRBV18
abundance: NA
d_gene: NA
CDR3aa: CASSPRESGNEQFF
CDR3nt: TGTGCCAGCTCACCCAGGGAGAGCGGGAATGAGCAGTTCTTC

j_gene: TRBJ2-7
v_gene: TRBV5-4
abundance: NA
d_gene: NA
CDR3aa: CASSRVGGLTYEQYF
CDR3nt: TGTGCCAGCAGCCGCGTGGGGGGTTTGACTTACGAGCAGTACTTC

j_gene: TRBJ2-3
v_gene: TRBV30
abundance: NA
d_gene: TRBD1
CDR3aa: CAWSRQGNTDTQYF
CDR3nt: TGTGCCTGGAGTCGACAGGGGAACACAGATACGCAGTATTTT

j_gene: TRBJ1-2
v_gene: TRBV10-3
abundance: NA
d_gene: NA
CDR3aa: CAISEAGSDYGYTF
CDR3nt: TGTGCCATCAGTGAGGCAGGGTCGGATTATGGCTACACCTTC

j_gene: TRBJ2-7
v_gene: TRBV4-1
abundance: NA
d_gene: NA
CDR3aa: CASSREITYEQYF
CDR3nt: TGCGCCAGCAGCCGAGAAATTACCTACGAGCAGTACTTC

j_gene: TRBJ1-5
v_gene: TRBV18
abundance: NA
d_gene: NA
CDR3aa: CASSPTGNQPQHF
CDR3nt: TGTGCCAGCTCACCGACAGGCAATCAGCCCCAGCATTTT

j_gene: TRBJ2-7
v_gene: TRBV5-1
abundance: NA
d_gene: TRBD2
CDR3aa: CASSGTSGGPYEQYF
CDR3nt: TGCGCCAGCAGCGGGACTAGCGGGGGGCCTTACGAGCAGTACTTC

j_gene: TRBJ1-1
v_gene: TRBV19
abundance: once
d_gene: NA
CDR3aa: CASSPQNTEAFF
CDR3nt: TGTGCCAGTAGTCCACAGAACACTGAAGCTTTCTTT

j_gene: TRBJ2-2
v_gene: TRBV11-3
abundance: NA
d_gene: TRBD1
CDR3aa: CASSGGTGTDTGELFF
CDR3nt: TGTGCCAGCAGCGGGGGGACAGGGACGGACACCGGGGAGCTGTTTTTT